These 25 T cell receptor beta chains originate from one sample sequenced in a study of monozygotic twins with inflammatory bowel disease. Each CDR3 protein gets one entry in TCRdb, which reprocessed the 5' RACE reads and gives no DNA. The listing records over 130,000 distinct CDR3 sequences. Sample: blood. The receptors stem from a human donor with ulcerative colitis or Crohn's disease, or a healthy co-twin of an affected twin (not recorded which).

The CDR3: CASSPQTGKQETQYF. The chain combines TRBV18 with TRBJ2-5; TCRdb designates TRBD1, a call that cannot be tested without DNA. The CDR3 extends over 15 amino acids. In germline, CDR1 is KGHSH, CDR2 LQKENI.

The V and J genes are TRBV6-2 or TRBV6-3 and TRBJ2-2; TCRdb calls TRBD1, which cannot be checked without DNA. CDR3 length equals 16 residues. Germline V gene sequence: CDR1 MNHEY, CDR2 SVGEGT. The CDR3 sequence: CASSKPGQGRYGELFF.

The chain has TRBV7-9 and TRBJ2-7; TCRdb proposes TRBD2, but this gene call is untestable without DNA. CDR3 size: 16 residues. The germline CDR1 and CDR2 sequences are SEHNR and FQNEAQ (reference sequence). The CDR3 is CASSLEIRRGGYEQYF.

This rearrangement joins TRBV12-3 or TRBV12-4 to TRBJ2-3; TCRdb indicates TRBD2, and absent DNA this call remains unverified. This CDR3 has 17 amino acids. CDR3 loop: CASSLGLAGGSTDTQYF.

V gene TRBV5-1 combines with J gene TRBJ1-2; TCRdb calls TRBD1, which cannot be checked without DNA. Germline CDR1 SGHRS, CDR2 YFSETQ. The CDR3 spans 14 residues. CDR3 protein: CASSLTGPNYGYTF.

CDR3 amino acids: CSARDLKVTSTDTQYF. V usage is TRBV20-1 and J usage is TRBJ2-3. This CDR3 is built from 16 residues. CDR1 DFQATT and CDR2 SNEGSKA come from the germline V gene (reference sequence).

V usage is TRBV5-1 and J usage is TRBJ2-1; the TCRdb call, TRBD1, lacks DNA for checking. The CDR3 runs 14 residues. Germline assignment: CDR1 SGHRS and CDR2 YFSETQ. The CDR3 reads CASSSTGGLNEQFF.

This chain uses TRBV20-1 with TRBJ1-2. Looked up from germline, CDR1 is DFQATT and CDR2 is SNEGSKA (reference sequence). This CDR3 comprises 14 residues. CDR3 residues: CSARDLPANYGYTF.

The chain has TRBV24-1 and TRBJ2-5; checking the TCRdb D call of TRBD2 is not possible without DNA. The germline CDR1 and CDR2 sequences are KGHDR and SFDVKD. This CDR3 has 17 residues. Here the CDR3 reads CATSDFLLAGAQETQYF.

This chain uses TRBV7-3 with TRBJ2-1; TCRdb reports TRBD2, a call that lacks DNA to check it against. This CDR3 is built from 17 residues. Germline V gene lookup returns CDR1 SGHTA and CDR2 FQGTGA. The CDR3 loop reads CASSLTGLGISYNEQFF.

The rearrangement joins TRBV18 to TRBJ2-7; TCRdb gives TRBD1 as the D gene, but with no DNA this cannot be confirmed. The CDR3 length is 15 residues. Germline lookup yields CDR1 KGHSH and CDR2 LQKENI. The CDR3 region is CASSPLDAPVYEQYF.

The CDR3 here is CATVGSSGANVLTF. The chain employs TRBV6-1 and TRBJ2-6. Germline V gives CDR1 MNHNS, CDR2 SASEGT. This CDR3 comprises 14 residues.

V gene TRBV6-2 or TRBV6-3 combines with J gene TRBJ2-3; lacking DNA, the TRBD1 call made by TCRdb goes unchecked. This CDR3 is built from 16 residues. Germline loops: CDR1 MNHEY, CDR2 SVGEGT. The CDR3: CASSYPETGITDTQYF.

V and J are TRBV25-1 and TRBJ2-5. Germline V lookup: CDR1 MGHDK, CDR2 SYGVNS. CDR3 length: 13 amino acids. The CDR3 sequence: CATVTRYAETQYF. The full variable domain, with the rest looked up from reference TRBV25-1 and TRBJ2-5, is EADIYQTPRYLVIGTGKKITLECSQTMGHDKMYWYQQDPGMELHLIHYSYGVNSTEKGDLSSESTVSRIRTEHFPLTLESARPSHTSQYLCATVTRYAETQYFGPGTRLLVL.

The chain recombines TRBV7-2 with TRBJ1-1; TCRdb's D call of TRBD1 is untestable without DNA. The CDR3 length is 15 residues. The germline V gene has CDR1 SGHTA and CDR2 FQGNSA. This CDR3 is CASSLGARANTEAFF. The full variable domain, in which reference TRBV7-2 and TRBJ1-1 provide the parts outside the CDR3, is GAGVSQSPSNKVTEKGKDVELRCDPISGHTALYWYRQSLGQGLEFLIYFQGNSAPDKSGLPSDRFSAERTGGSVSTLTIQRTQQEDSAVYLCASSLGARANTEAFFGQGTRLTVV.

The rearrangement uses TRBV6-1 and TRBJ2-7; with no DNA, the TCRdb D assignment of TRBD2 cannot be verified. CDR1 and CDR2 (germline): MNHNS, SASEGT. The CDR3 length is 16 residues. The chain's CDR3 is CASSVIRYLSSYEQYF.

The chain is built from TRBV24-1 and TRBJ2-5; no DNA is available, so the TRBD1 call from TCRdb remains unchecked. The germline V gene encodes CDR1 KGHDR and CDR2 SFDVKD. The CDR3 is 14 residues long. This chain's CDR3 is CATSTTGWWETQYF.

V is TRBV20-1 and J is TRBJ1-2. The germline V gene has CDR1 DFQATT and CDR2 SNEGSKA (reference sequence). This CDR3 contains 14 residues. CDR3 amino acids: CSARGSSSNYGYTF.

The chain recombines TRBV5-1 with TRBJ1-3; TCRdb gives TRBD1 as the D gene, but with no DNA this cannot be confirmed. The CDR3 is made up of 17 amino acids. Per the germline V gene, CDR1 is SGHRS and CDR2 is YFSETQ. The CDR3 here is CASSLAPGGGAGNTIYF. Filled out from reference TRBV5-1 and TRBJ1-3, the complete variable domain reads KAGVTQTPRYLIKTRGQQVTLSCSPISGHRSVSWYQQTPGQGLQFLFEYFSETQRNKGNFPGRFSGRQFSNSRSEMNVSTLELGDSALYLCASSLAPGGGAGNTIYFGEGSWLTVV.

The CDR3 spells CASSVGQFNEQFF. This chain connects TRBV9 to TRBJ2-1; TCRdb reports TRBD1, a call that lacks DNA to check it against. The CDR3 consists of 13 residues. From germline, CDR1 is SGDLS and CDR2 YYNGEE.

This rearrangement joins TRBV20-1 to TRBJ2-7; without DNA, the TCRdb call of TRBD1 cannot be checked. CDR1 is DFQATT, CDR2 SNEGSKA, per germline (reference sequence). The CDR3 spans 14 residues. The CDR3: CSARVGGFTVEQYF.

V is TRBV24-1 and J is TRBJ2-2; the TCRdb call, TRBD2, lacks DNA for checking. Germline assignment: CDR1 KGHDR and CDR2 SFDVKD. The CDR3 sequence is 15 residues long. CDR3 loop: CATSDPARADGELFF.

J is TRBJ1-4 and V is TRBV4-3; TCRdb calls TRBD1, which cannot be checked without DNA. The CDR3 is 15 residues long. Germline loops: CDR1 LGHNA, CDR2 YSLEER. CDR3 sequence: CASSQDRGRGEKLFF.

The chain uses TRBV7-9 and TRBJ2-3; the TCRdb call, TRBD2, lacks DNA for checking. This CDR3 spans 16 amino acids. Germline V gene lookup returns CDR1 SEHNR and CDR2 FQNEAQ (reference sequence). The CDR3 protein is CASSSGLAGITDTQYF.

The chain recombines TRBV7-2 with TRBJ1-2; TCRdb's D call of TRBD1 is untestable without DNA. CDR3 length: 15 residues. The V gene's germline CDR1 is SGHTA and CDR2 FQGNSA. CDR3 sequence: CASSSPDRKRRGYTF.